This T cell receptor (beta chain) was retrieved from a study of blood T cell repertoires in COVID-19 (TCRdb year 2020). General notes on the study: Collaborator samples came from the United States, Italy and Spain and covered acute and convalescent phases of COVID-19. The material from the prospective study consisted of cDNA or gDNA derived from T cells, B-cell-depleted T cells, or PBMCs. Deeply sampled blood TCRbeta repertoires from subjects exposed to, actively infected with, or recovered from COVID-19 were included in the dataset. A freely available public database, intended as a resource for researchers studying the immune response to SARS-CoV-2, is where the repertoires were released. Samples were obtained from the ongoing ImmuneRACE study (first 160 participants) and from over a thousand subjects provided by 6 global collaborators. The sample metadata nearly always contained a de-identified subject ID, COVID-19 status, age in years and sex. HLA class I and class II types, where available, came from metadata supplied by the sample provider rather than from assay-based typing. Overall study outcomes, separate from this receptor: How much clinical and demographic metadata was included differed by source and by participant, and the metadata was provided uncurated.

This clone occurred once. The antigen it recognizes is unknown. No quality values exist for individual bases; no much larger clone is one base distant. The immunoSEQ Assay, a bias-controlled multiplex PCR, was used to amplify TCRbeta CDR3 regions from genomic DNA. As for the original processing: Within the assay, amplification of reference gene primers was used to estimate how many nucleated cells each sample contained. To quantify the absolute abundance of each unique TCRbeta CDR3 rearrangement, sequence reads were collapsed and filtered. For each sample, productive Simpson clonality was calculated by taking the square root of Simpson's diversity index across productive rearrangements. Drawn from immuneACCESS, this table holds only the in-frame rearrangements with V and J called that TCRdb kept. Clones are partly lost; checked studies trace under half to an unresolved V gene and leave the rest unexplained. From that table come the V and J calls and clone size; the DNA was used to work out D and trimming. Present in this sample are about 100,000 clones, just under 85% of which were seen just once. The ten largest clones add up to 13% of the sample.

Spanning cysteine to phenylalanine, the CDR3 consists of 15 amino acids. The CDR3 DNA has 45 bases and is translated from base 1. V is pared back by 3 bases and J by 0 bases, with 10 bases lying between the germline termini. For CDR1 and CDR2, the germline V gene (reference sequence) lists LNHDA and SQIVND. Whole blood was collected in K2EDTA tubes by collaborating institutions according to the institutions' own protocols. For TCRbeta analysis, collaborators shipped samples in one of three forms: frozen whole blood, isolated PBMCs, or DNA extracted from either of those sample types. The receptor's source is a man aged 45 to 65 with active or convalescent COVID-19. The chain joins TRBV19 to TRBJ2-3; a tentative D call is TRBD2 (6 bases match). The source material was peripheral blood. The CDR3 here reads CASSIAAGSTDTQYF. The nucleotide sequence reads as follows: TGTGCCAGTAGTATCGCGGCGGGGAGCACAGATACGCAGTATTTT.